This TCR beta chain was identified during a study of blood T cell repertoires in COVID-19 (dated by TCRdb to 2020 to 2022). General notes on the study: The collaborator samples originated in the United States, Italy and Spain and spanned the acute and convalescent phases of COVID-19. The prospective study material was composed of cDNA or gDNA derived from T cells, B-cell-depleted T cells, or PBMCs. Deeply sampled blood TCRbeta repertoires from subjects exposed to, actively infected with, or recovered from COVID-19 were included in the dataset. The repertoires were released in a freely available public database intended as a resource for research on the immune response to SARS-CoV-2. Samples were obtained from the ongoing ImmuneRACE study (first 160 participants) and from approximately 1,200 subjects provided by 6 global collaborators. Sample metadata almost always included a de-identified subject ID, COVID-19 status, age in years and sex. Where available, HLA class I and class II types were obtained from metadata supplied by the sample provider rather than from assay-based typing. Beyond this particular receptor, the publication reports: Clinical and demographic metadata were provided uncurated, with the amount varying by source and participant.

The collaborating institutions used their own protocols to collect whole blood in K2EDTA tubes. For TCRbeta analysis, collaborators shipped samples as frozen whole blood, isolated PBMCs, or DNA extracted from either of those sample types. Regarding this clone: It has no known antigen specificity. Base qualities are not provided; no much larger clone lies one nucleotide away.

TCRbeta CDR3 regions were amplified from genomic DNA by means of the immunoSEQ Assay, a bias-controlled multiplex PCR. Per the authors' processing: Within the assay, amplification of reference gene primers was used to estimate how many nucleated cells each sample contained. To quantify the absolute abundance of each unique TCRbeta CDR3 rearrangement, sequence reads were collapsed and filtered. For each sample, productive Simpson clonality was calculated by taking the square root of Simpson's diversity index across productive rearrangements. Entries here come from immuneACCESS through TCRdb and include only in-frame sequences with V and J called. Some clones fail to appear in such tables; in the studies checked, an unresolved V gene covers under half of the shortfall, and the cause of the remainder is unknown. The DNA gave D and trimming, while V, J and clone size come from that table. The sample table lists a few hundred thousand clones, 90% of them with a count of one. Approximately 3.3% of the sample comes from the top ten.

Sequencing input: peripheral blood. The TCR comes from a woman aged 40 to 50 with acute or convalescent COVID-19.

The nucleotide sequence is given as TGTGCCAGCAGTGATTACGGGTCACAAGAGACCCAGTACTTC. The encoded protein is CASSDYGSQETQYF. The V and J segments used are TRBV27 and TRBJ2-5; the D gene lacks a confident call. The junction carries 12 bases between V and J, which are trimmed by 5 bases and 2 bases respectively. Measured from the cysteine to the phenylalanine, the CDR3 is 14 residues long. This entry keeps only the CDR3 DNA: 42 bases, framed from base 1. Sequences MNHEY (CDR1) and SMNVEV (CDR2) are obtained from the germline V gene (reference sequence).